The text below deals with one T cell receptor beta chain. The antigen is not known. This sample is drawn from a study of OX40 agonist ivuxolimab in advanced cancers. Overall study context: Each patient was given ivuxolimab into a vein every 2 weeks, at 0.01 to 10 mg/kg. Dose-escalation cases comprised hepatocellular carcinoma, melanoma, renal cell or head and neck cancer.

Profiled with immunoSEQ multiplex PCR; TCRdb holds only in-frame clones, not every one. The data contain tens of thousands of clones, over 75% of them singletons. The germline V gene encodes CDR1 SGHDT and CDR2 YYEEEE. There are 14 residues in the CDR3. Trimming left V 0 bases short and J 4 bases short, with 10 bases between. Study-wide results and limits: Circulating CD4+ and CD8+ T cells showed clonal expansion by week 6 at 0.1 to 3.0 mg/kg. CD8+ T cells (on average) carried more expanded clones than CD4+ T cells.

V usage is TRBV5-6 and J usage is TRBJ1-2; unclear D gene. Sequenced here: CD4+ or CD8+ T cells sorted from blood, sampled in a trial of the OX40 agonist ivuxolimab. The clonotype was recovered from an adult with an advanced solid tumor such as melanoma, head and neck, liver or kidney cancer. The CDR3 sequence: CASSLGMASYGYTF. The DNA of the CDR3 is TGTGCCAGCAGCTTGGGCATGGCCAGCTATGGCTACACCTTC. Based on the CDR3 plus reference TRBV5-6 and TRBJ1-2, the full variable domain is DAGVTQSPTHLIKTRGQQVTLRCSPKSGHDTVSWYQQALGQGPQFIFQYYEEEERQRGNFPDRFSGHQFPNYSSELNVNALLLGDSALYLCASSLGMASYGYTFGSGTRLTVV.